Following are 27 T cell receptor beta chains from one sample sequenced in a study of T cells in women clearing cervical HPV infection. Profiling relied on immunoSEQ multiplex PCR, and the TCRdb table lists in-frame clones only, not all of them. The listing records tens of thousands of clones. The sample was blood buffy coat. The source is a woman between 18 and 75 years old with a cervical HPV16 infection that either progressed to CIN3+ or cleared (not recorded which).

Regarding this clone: Read sequence stops 3 residues before the CDR3 end, and the germline J gene provides the missing end. The chain carries TRBV6-2 or TRBV6-3 and TRBJ2-7; 12 nucleotides agree with TRBD2. Per germline, CDR1 MNHEY and CDR2 SVGEGT. Trimming at V came to 4 bases and at J to 5 bases, leaving 12 bases not matched to a gene. The CDR3 covers 17 residues. The sequenced part of the CDR3 DNA is TGTGCCAGCAGTTTCCTGATGACCGGACTAGCGGGAAACGAG. It encodes CASSFLMTGLAGNE. In full, the CDR3 reads CASSFLMTGLAGNEQYF.

With regard to this clone: The sequenced fragment ends 3 residues before the CDR3 boundary, so the rest is inferred from the germline J gene. The sample holds other DNA sequences that translate to the same CDR3. J is TRBJ1-2 and V is TRBV30; 8 nucleotides line up with TRBD1. Germline V gene lookup returns CDR1 GTSNPN and CDR2 SVGIG (reference sequence). After removal of 3 bases from V and 7 bases from J, the junction contained 7 bases not matched to a gene. This CDR3 is built from 13 residues. The CDR3 here is CAWRYTGTGGYTF. Partial CDR3 DNA: TGTGCCTGGAGATACACAGGGACAGGTGGC. The complete variable domain, with remaining parts taken from reference TRBV30 and TRBJ1-2, reads SQTIHQWPATLVQPVGSPLSLECTVEGTSNPNLYWYRQAAGRGLQLLFYSVGIGQISSEVPQNLSASRPQDRQFILSSKKLLLSDSGFYLCAWRYTGTGGYTFGSGTRLTVV.

A remark on this clone: The read comes to an end 3 residues before the CDR3 does, leaving the germline J gene to fill in the end. The chain combines TRBV19 with TRBJ2-7; TRBD1 agrees at 7 bases. The CDR3 totals 15 residues. The V and J ends lost 4 bases and 2 bases, in that order; junction bases with no gene match: 8. The germline V gene has CDR1 LNHDA and CDR2 SQIVND (reference sequence). Partial CDR3 DNA: TGTGCCAGTAGTACTAGACAGGGCCTAACCTACGAG. This translates into CASSTRQGLTYE. From start to end, the CDR3 is CASSTRQGLTYEQYF.

Note on this clone: From the germline J gene comes the end of the CDR3, since the read stops 3 residues before it. The gene calls are TRBV20-1 and TRBJ1-2, with no clear D. Between the trimmed V and J ends, which lost 0 bases and 3 bases, there was a span of 11 bases. The CDR3 is 14 amino acids. The germline V gene has CDR1 DFQATT and CDR2 SNEGSKA (reference sequence). CDR3 bases read: TGCAGTGCTAGAGAAGCGGGGTCGGACTATGGC. It codes for CSAREAGSDYG. The whole CDR3 is CSAREAGSDYGYTF.

Note on this clone: The read stops 3 residues short of the end of the CDR3; the missing end is completed from the germline J gene. This chain joins TRBV6-2 or TRBV6-3 and TRBJ2-4; D may be TRBD1 (5 bases). CDR1 MNHEY and CDR2 SVGEGT come from the germline V gene. CDR3 length equals 16 residues. CDR3 bases read: TGTGCCAGCAGCAAGACAGCAAGTCCGCCTAACTATGGT. This encodes CASSKTASPPNYG. The complete CDR3 protein is CASSKTASPPNYGQYF.

As regards this clone: The read terminates 3 residues before the CDR3 end, so the remaining end is supplied by the germline J gene. The rearrangement joins TRBV5-6 to TRBJ2-1; D unresolved. Between the trimmed V and J ends, which lost 4 bases and 9 bases, there was a span of 11 bases. This CDR3 has 12 residues. From germline, CDR1 is SGHDT and CDR2 YYEEEE. The CDR3 region is CASSLSFREQFF. CDR3 bases read: TGTGCCAGCAGCCTCTCGTTTCGTGAG.

Points on this clone: The read terminates 3 residues ahead of where the CDR3 ends, so the germline J gene completes it. The rearrangement uses TRBV29-1 and TRBJ2-4, with D perhaps matching TRBD1 (5 bases). CDR1 is SQVTM and CDR2 is ANQGSEA in the germline V gene. The CDR3 is 13 amino acids. The CDR3 DNA, read in part, is TGCAGCGTTGATCCCGCAGGGCTCTATGGT. Translating gives CSVDPAGLYG. In full, the CDR3 reads CSVDPAGLYGQYF.

The CDR3 DNA, read in part, is TGTGCCAGCAGACCAGGGTATGATGGC. This gives the protein CASRPGYDG. The entire CDR3 protein is CASRPGYDGYTF. The V and J genes are TRBV2 and TRBJ1-2, with D tentatively TRBD1 (5 bases). The CDR3 extends 3 residues past the end of the read, so its final part is completed from the germline J gene. The germline V gene encodes CDR1 SNHLY and CDR2 FYNNEI. The CDR3 loop spans 12 amino acids. V dropped 6 bases and J dropped 6 bases, with 11 bases sitting between them. Drawing the rest from reference TRBV2 and TRBJ1-2, the complete variable domain is EPEVTQTPSHQVTQMGQEVILRCVPISNHLYFYWYRQILGQKVEFLVSFYNNEISEKSEIFDDQFSVERPDGSNFTLKIRSTKLEDSAMYFCASRPGYDGYTFGSGTRLTVV.

Concerning this clone itself: From the germline J gene comes the end of the CDR3, since the read stops 3 residues before it. The chain links TRBV5-1 to TRBJ2-2, with D unclear. CDR3 length: 15 amino acids. Germline V CDR1 and CDR2: SGHRS, YFSETQ. CDR3 DNA (partial): TGCGCCAGCAGCTTGGTTAGCTCCTATAATTCACCG. Translated: CASSLVSSYNSP. The complete CDR3 protein is CASSLVSSYNSPLFF.

Points on this clone: From the germline J gene comes the end of the CDR3, since the read stops 3 residues before it. V is TRBV20-1 and J is TRBJ1-6, with D unclear. Germline CDR1 reads DFQATT; CDR2 reads SNEGSKA (reference sequence). The ends were cut back, 3 bases at V and 6 bases at J, with 24 bases in the middle. The CDR3 is made up of 18 amino acids. This CDR3 reads CSARPLWVEAVGNSPLHF. CDR3 DNA, as far as it was read: TGCAGTGCTAGGCCCCTTTGGGTCGAGGCGGTGGGTAATTCACCC.

Remarks on this clone: Read data end 3 residues before the CDR3 end; the end is taken from the germline J gene. The V call is TRBV20-1, the J call TRBJ2-1, with no clear D. Looked up from germline, CDR1 is DFQATT and CDR2 is SNEGSKA (reference sequence). Trimming pared 5 bases from V and 9 bases from J, leaving 20 bases between. The CDR3 consists of 14 residues. Partial CDR3 DNA: TGCAGTGCTCCCCCCCTGAACGTGGCTGGTGAG. As protein: CSAPPLNVAGE. The whole CDR3 region reads CSAPPLNVAGEQFF.

A note on this clone: The observed sequence ends 3 residues before the CDR3 terminus, with the missing tail filled in from the germline J gene. The V gene is TRBV27, the J gene TRBJ2-3; D is perhaps TRBD2 (6 bases). There are 14 residues in the CDR3. Trimming cost V 5 bases and J 0 bases, with 9 bases left between them. The germline gives CDR1 MNHEY, CDR2 SMNVEV (reference sequence). The sequenced part of the CDR3 DNA is TGTGCCAGCAGTCCGGCGGGGAGCACAGATACG. Residues: CASSPAGSTDT. The entire CDR3 protein reads CASSPAGSTDTQYF.

As concerns this clone: Read coverage stops 3 residues before the CDR3 terminus; the germline J gene supplies the remainder. The chain combines TRBV4-2 with TRBJ2-7; unclear D gene. This CDR3 comprises 15 residues. CDR1 and CDR2 from the germline V gene are LGHNA and YNFKEQ. The ends were cut back, 2 bases at V and 1 base at J, with 12 bases in the middle. CDR3: CASSQPTAGSYEQYF. The part of the CDR3 DNA that was read is TGTGCCAGCAGCCAACCCACGGCAGGTTCCTACGAG.

Comment on this clone: The read terminates 3 residues ahead of where the CDR3 ends, so the germline J gene completes it. The chain joins TRBV5-5 to TRBJ1-4, with D possibly being TRBD1 (6 bases). Per the germline V gene, CDR1 is SGHKS and CDR2 is YYEKEE (reference sequence). The V gene lost 4 bases and the J gene lost 2 bases, with 12 bases spanning the gap. This CDR3 is 15 amino acids long. The CDR3 protein is CASSRWTVTNEKLFF. The DNA read from the CDR3 is TGTGCCAGCAGCCGGTGGACAGTGACTAATGAAAAA. The whole variable domain, remainder taken from reference TRBV5-5 and TRBJ1-4, is DAGVTQSPTHLIKTRGQQVTLRCSPISGHKSVSWYQQVLGQGPQFIFQYYEKEERGRGNFPDRFSARQFPNYSSELNVNALLLGDSALYLCASSRWTVTNEKLFFGSGTQLSVL.

Of note for this clone: The identical CDR3 is also encoded by other nucleotide sequences in the sample. The part of the CDR3 DNA that was read is TGCGCCAGCAAAGAGGGGCACGTCAGCTCTGGAAACACC. It codes for CASKEGHVSSGNT. The whole CDR3 is CASKEGHVSSGNTIYF. The V and J genes are TRBV5-1 and TRBJ1-3, with D perhaps TRBD1 (5 bases). The read halts 3 residues ahead of the CDR3 end, with the missing end drawn from the germline J gene. The V end was cut by 6 bases, the J end by 0 bases, with 16 bases between. Germline V gene lookup returns CDR1 SGHRS and CDR2 YFSETQ. CDR3 length equals 16 residues.

For this clone: The read stops 3 residues short of the end of the CDR3; the missing end is completed from the germline J gene. The V gene is TRBV7-9, the J gene TRBJ2-4; TRBD1 matches at 8 bases. From germline, CDR1 is SEHNR and CDR2 FQNEAQ (reference sequence). There are 14 residues in the CDR3. The covered CDR3 bases are TGTGCCAGCAGGGGAGACAGGGGCCACTATGGT. This gives the protein CASRGDRGHYG. The whole CDR3 region reads CASRGDRGHYGQYF.

Comments on this clone: The DNA ends 3 residues before the CDR3 does, and the rest of the CDR3 is filled in from the germline J gene. The same CDR3 is also encoded by other DNA sequences in this sample. The chain joins TRBV19 to TRBJ1-2; the D is unclear. The V gene's germline CDR1 is LNHDA and CDR2 SQIVND (reference sequence). Trimming removed 3 bases at V and 2 bases at J, with 10 bases between. The CDR3 is made up of 14 amino acids. The part of the CDR3 DNA that was read is TGTGCCAGTAGTATCGGCAGCGGGAACTATGGC. Residues: CASSIGSGNYG. The whole CDR3 sequence is CASSIGSGNYGYTF. The full variable domain, its missing parts supplied by reference TRBV19 and TRBJ1-2, is DGGITQSPKYLFRKEGQNVTLSCEQNLNHDAMYWYRQDPGQGLRLIYYSQIVNDFQKGDIAEGYSVSREKKESFPLTVTSAQKNPTAFYLCASSIGSGNYGYTFGSGTRLTVV.

Of note for this clone: The read stops 3 residues short of the end of the CDR3; the missing end is completed from the germline J gene. The chain carries TRBV20-1 and TRBJ1-2; no clear D. The CDR3 spans 14 residues. In germline, CDR1 is DFQATT, CDR2 SNEGSKA (reference sequence). The CDR3 region is CSARDEGPLRGYTF. The sequenced CDR3 bases are TGCAGTGCTAGAGATGAGGGCCCCTTAAGGGGC.

Concerning this clone itself: The CDR3 end lies 3 residues beyond the end of the read and is filled in from the germline J gene. The rearrangement uses TRBV19 and TRBJ1-2; maybe TRBD1 (5 bases). Germline CDR1 and CDR2: LNHDA and SQIVND (reference sequence). V gave up 5 bases and J gave up 4 bases, with 11 bases separating them. The CDR3 extends over 13 amino acids. CDR3 protein: CASSYRSSYGYTF. CDR3 DNA (partial): TGTGCCAGTAGTTACAGGAGCTCCTATGGC.

As concerns this clone: Coverage ceases 3 residues before the CDR3 finishes, and the germline J gene fills in the end. The V gene is TRBV12-3 or TRBV12-4, the J gene TRBJ2-7; a weak D match, TRBD2 (6 bases). This CDR3 is 14 amino acids long. V gave up 5 bases and J gave up 2 bases, with 13 bases separating them. The CDR3 DNA, read in part, is TGTGCCAGCAGTAGCCGGGACTCTGCCTACGAG. It yields the protein CASSSRDSAYE. The entire CDR3 reads CASSSRDSAYEQYF.

As to this clone: Read data end 3 residues before the CDR3 end; the end is taken from the germline J gene. The chain employs TRBV20-1 and TRBJ1-1; weak D call: TRBD1 (5 bases). The CDR3 length is 13 residues. The germline V gene has CDR1 DFQATT and CDR2 SNEGSKA (reference sequence). Between the trimmed V and J ends, which lost 3 bases and 4 bases, there was a span of 12 bases. CDR3 DNA (partial): TGCAGTGCTAGGGCCAGGGTTCTCACTGAA. Its translation is CSARARVLTE. The whole CDR3 sequence is CSARARVLTEAFF.

As for this clone: Coverage ceases 3 residues before the CDR3 finishes, and the germline J gene fills in the end. V usage is TRBV6-1 and J usage is TRBJ1-1, with D possibly TRBD1 on 5 matching bases. The CDR3 loop spans 16 amino acids. The V gene's germline CDR1 is MNHNS and CDR2 SASEGT. V was shortened by 3 bases and J by 1 base, with 15 bases between the two germline ends. This CDR3 reads CASSDKEGQGNTEAFF. CDR3 DNA, as far as it was read: TGTGCCAGCAGTGATAAAGAGGGCCAGGGGAACACTGAA.

As regards this clone: The DNA ends 3 residues before the CDR3 does, and the rest of the CDR3 is filled in from the germline J gene. The V and J genes are TRBV23-1 and TRBJ1-2; a weak D match, TRBD1 (6 bases). TRBV23-1 is filed as an ORF, its function uncertain. The CDR3 contains 14 residues. Incomplete CDR3 DNA: TGCGCCAGCAGGAACAGGGTAACAAGTACAGGC. It encodes CASRNRVTSTG. The CDR3 in full is CASRNRVTSTGYTF.

Concerning this clone itself: The CDR3 end is not reached by the read, which stops 3 residues before it; the germline J gene fills it in. The chain couples TRBV5-1 to TRBJ2-3; D is uncertain. This CDR3 is built from 14 residues. V was cut by 4 bases and J by 5 bases, with 14 bases left in between. Germline V CDR1 and CDR2: SGHRS, YFSETQ. CDR3 bases read: TGCGCCAGCAGCCTCGCCCCTTTAGTAGATACG. This encodes CASSLAPLVDT. The full CDR3 protein is CASSLAPLVDTQYF.

With respect to this clone: The missing CDR3 end, 3 residues past where the read stops, is filled in from the germline J gene. The chain couples TRBV18 to TRBJ1-4; no firm D call. Germline-derived CDR1 and CDR2 are KGHSH and LQKENI. This CDR3 is 14 amino acids long. The chain's CDR3 is CASSRQRDNSPLFF. CDR3 bases read: TGTGCCAGCTCACGCCAGAGAGATAATTCACCA.

Comment on this clone: The read finishes 3 residues shy of the CDR3 end, and the germline J gene is used to complete it. This chain connects TRBV11-2 to TRBJ2-1, with D maybe TRBD2 (7 bases). The V gene's germline CDR1 is SGHAT and CDR2 FQNNGV. V was shortened by 5 bases and J by 5 bases, with 16 bases between the two germline ends. The length of the CDR3 is 15 residues. The CDR3 spells CASSPGAGANNEQFF. The CDR3 bases that were read are TGTGCCAGCAGCCCTGGGGCGGGGGCCAACAATGAG. Complete variable domain (other parts from reference TRBV11-2 and TRBJ2-1): EAGVAQSPRYKIIEKRQSVAFWCNPISGHATLYWYQQILGQGPKLLIQFQNNGVVDDSQLPKDRFSAERLKGVDSTLKIQPAKLEDSAVYLCASSPGAGANNEQFFGPGTRLTVL.

In the case of this clone: The read stops 3 residues short of the end of the CDR3; the missing end is completed from the germline J gene. The rearrangement joins TRBV20-1 to TRBJ2-5; TRBD2 agrees at 7 bases. The germline CDR1 and CDR2 sequences are DFQATT and SNEGSKA (reference sequence). CDR3 length: 15 amino acids. Unmatched junction bases numbered 6, after V lost 1 base and J lost 1 base. The sequenced part of the CDR3 DNA is TGCAGTGCTAGAGCGGCGGGGGAGATCCAAGAGACC. Protein: CSARAAGEIQET. The full CDR3 reads CSARAAGEIQETQYF.